Following are 16 T cell receptor beta chains from one sample sequenced in a study of beta chain features in type 1 diabetes. TCRB transcripts that were expressed got sequenced, as all of the isolated RNA had been reverse transcribed. Libraries were prepared by immunoSEQ multiplex PCR; TCRdb keeps only in-frame clonotypes and omits some of them. The data contain 310,000 or so clones, roughly 11% of them singletons. Sequencing was done on a sample of naive CD4+ T cells from blood. The receptors originated from a young woman in good health.

The V and J genes are TRBV7-2 and TRBJ2-7; 10 nucleotides agree with TRBD1. The CDR3 consists of 16 residues. The V and J ends lost 0 bases and 2 bases, in that order; junction bases with no gene match: 4. Germline CDR1 is SGHTA and CDR2 is FQGNSA. This CDR3 is CASSLASGTGAYEQYF. The CDR3 bases are TGTGCCAGCAGCTTAGCGAGTGGGACAGGGGCCTACGAGCAGTACTTC.

This rearrangement joins TRBV7-8 to TRBJ1-3; D not certain. The V end lost 0 bases, the J end lost 8 bases, and 11 bases lay between the germline ends. The CDR3 has 14 amino acids. Per germline, CDR1 SGHVS and CDR2 FQNEAQ. The CDR3 DNA is TGTGCCAGCAGCTTAGCGAGTTCCCGGGACACCATATATTTT. This gives the protein CASSLASSRDTIYF.

A few counts support this clone. The rearrangement uses TRBV6-5 and TRBJ2-7; 9 nucleotides agree with TRBD1. The junction had 9 bases not matched to a gene; V was cut back by 7 bases and J by 2 bases. Germline CDR1 and CDR2: MNHEY and SVGAGI. The CDR3 covers 15 residues. CDR3 in DNA: TGTGCCAGCATTCCACTCACAGGGGGCACCTACGAGCAGTACTTC. This codes for CASIPLTGGTYEQYF.

This clone was counted a single time. The chain couples TRBV6-4 to TRBJ1-1; D not certain. Germline V gene data show CDR1 as MRHNA and CDR2 as SNTAGT. V dropped 2 bases and J dropped 1 base, with 5 bases sitting between them. CDR3 length: 13 amino acids. The CDR3 DNA sequence: TGTGCCAGCAGTGACGGGCAGAACACTGAAGCTTTCTTT. The encoded protein is CASSDGQNTEAFF.

The genes are TRBV28 and TRBJ2-7; D gene uncertain. Trimming removed 5 bases at V and 4 bases at J, with 15 bases between. Germline loops: CDR1 MDHEN, CDR2 SYDVKM. This CDR3 region has 14 residues. The CDR3 here is CASSTTEAIYEQYF. The CDR3 DNA reads TGTGCCAGCAGTACTACCGAGGCCATTTACGAGCAGTACTTC.

This clone was counted only a few times. The rearrangement links TRBV15 to TRBJ1-2; D gene uncertain. Trimming pared 0 bases from V and 2 bases from J, leaving 10 bases between. Germline-derived CDR1 and CDR2 are LNHNV and YYDKDF (reference sequence). The CDR3 loop spans 15 amino acids. The CDR3 DNA follows: TGTGCCACCAGCAGAGATCTGGGAGTCAACTATGGCTACACCTTC. This codes for CATSRDLGVNYGYTF.

This clone was seen only a few times. J is TRBJ2-6 and V is TRBV15; 9 positions match TRBD2. After removal of 7 bases from V and 0 bases from J, the junction contained 7 bases not matched to a gene. CDR1 is LNHNV and CDR2 is YYDKDF in the germline V gene (reference sequence). This CDR3 is built from 17 residues. CDR3 sequence reads: CATIGGGESSGANVLTF. The CDR3 DNA reads TGTGCCACCATCGGCGGGGGGGAGTCCTCTGGGGCCAACGTCCTGACTTTC.

A few counts support this clone. CDR3 coding DNA: TGTGCCAGCAGTATAACAGGGGACACTGAAGCTTTCTTT. This sequence encodes CASSITGDTEAFF. V gene TRBV27 combines with J gene TRBJ1-1, with 7 bases identical to TRBD1. The V segment lost 5 bases and the J segment 3 bases; nucleotides outside the gene matches: 3. Germline V lookup: CDR1 MNHEY, CDR2 SMNVEV (reference sequence). This CDR3 is built from 13 residues.

The chain has TRBV6-5 and TRBJ2-5, with 12 bases aligning to TRBD2. CDR1 and CDR2 from the germline V gene are MNHEY and SVGAGI. J was trimmed by 1 base and V by 5 bases; bases with no gene match: 2. The length of the CDR3 is 15 residues. The CDR3 DNA follows: TGTGCCAGCAGTGGACTAGCGGGGATCCAAGAGACCCAGTACTTC. Protein sequence: CASSGLAGIQETQYF.

This clone was counted only a few times. The rearrangement uses TRBV30 and TRBJ1-5, with D unclear. Germline V gene lookup returns CDR1 GTSNPN and CDR2 SVGIG (reference sequence). This CDR3 contains 13 residues. Trimming took off 3 bases at V and 0 bases at J, with 6 bases between the two ends. CDR3: CAWSGDSNQPQHF. As DNA, the CDR3 is TGTGCCTGGAGCGGGGATAGCAATCAGCCCCAGCATTTT.

This clone showed up just a few times. The chain's CDR3 is CASSRGLAGGQETQYF. The CDR3 nucleotides are TGTGCCAGCAGTCGCGGACTAGCGGGAGGACAAGAGACCCAGTACTTC. V gene TRBV28 combines with J gene TRBJ2-5, with 14 positions matching TRBD2. CDR1 and CDR2 (germline): MDHEN, SYDVKM. CDR3 length: 16 residues. V lost 5 bases, J lost 2 bases, and 4 bases stayed unmatched. Supplemented by reference TRBV28 and TRBJ2-5, the full variable domain reads DVKVTQSSRYLVKRTGEKVFLECVQDMDHENMFWYRQDPGLGLRLIYFSYDVKMKEKGDIPEGYSVSREKKERFSLILESASTNQTSMYLCASSRGLAGGQETQYFGPGTRLLVL.

This clone was found a few times. The J gene is TRBJ2-5, the V gene TRBV5-4, with 8 bases lining up with TRBD1. There are 14 residues in the CDR3. The germline V gene encodes CDR1 SGHNT and CDR2 YYREEE (reference sequence). V lost 2 bases to trimming and J lost 4 bases; unmatched junction nucleotides: 4. The CDR3 here is CASSFPQGGETQYF. Written as DNA, the CDR3 is TGTGCCAGCAGCTTCCCACAGGGGGGAGAGACCCAGTACTTC.

J is TRBJ2-1 and V is TRBV6-4; 7 bases line up with TRBD1. The CDR3 runs 14 residues. CDR1 and CDR2 from the germline V gene are MRHNA and SNTAGT. The V gene end was trimmed by 5 bases and the J gene end by 2 bases; junction bases not matched to a gene: 3. The CDR3 region is CASSRDSAYNEQFF. The CDR3 nucleotides are TGTGCCAGCAGTCGGGACAGCGCCTACAATGAGCAGTTCTTC.

The V and J genes are TRBV30 and TRBJ2-5; TRBD2 might be the D (6 bases). Germline CDR1 and CDR2: GTSNPN and SVGIG (reference sequence). This CDR3 spans 13 amino acids. The ends were cut back, 6 bases at V and 5 bases at J, with 16 bases in the middle. The CDR3 region has the DNA TGTGCCTGCAAAGGGTTGGGGGGTGAGACCCAGTACTTC. Its protein is CACKGLGGETQYF. The full variable domain, its missing parts supplied by reference TRBV30 and TRBJ2-5, is SQTIHQWPATLVQPVGSPLSLECTVEGTSNPNLYWYRQAAGRGLQLLFYSVGIGQISSEVPQNLSASRPQDRQFILSSKKLLLSDSGFYLCACKGLGGETQYFGPGTRLLVL.

A few counts support this clone. The chain is built from TRBV6-6 and TRBJ2-1; 7 positions match TRBD2. The trim removed 6 bases at V and 12 bases at J, leaving 8 bases unmatched. The V gene's germline CDR1 is MNHNY and CDR2 SVGAGI (reference sequence). This CDR3 has 12 amino acids. The CDR3 loop reads CASSPRGVGQFF. In DNA form, the CDR3 reads TGTGCCAGCAGCCCCCGGGGGGTAGGGCAGTTCTTC.

A few counts support this clone. The chain links TRBV28 to TRBJ2-7; TRBD2 matches at 8 bases. The CDR3 loop spans 15 amino acids. CDR1 and CDR2 (germline): MDHEN, SYDVKM. V gave up 6 bases and J gave up 4 bases; unmatched junction bases: 11. CDR3 in DNA: TGTGCCAGCAGAGTAAGCGGGAGCGGAAATTACGAGCAGTACTTC. The encoded protein is CASRVSGSGNYEQYF.